Shown below are 15 T cell receptor beta chains from a single sample sequenced in a study of T cells in Graves' hyperthyroidism and ophthalmopathy. There were TCR beta CDR3 regions amplified from RNA transcripts. During a first-round RT-PCR of the TCR CDR3, the HTBI primer set was used. TCRdb processed the multiplex PCR reads anew with MiXCR; each CDR3 protein has one entry. The top ten hold 44% of the sample, which has hundreds of thousands of distinct CDR3 sequences, about 18% seen once. Sequencing used blood. These receptors came from a man aged 35 to 55 with Graves' hyperthyroidism.

This chain links TRBV18 with TRBJ2-5; weak D call: TRBD2 (5 bases). Germline CDR1 KGHSH, CDR2 LQKENI. Trimming took 6 bases from V and 2 from J, leaving 10 bases between them. The CDR3 runs 13 residues. The CDR3 sequence is CASSQRGQETQYF. The CDR3 nucleotides are TGTGCCAGCTCGCAACGGGGACAAGAGACCCAGTACTTC.

The chain is built from TRBV27 and TRBJ2-1, with D tentatively TRBD1 (6 bases). Trimming cost V 7 bases and J 4 bases, with 14 bases left between them. CDR1 and CDR2 from the germline V gene are MNHEY and SMNVEV (reference sequence). This CDR3 has 14 residues. The CDR3, as DNA: TGTGCCAGCAAAGGAGGACAGATTTACAATGAGCAGTTCTTC. This sequence encodes CASKGGQIYNEQFF.

In this sample, this clonotype turned up many times. This rearrangement joins TRBV5-5 to TRBJ2-3, with D hard to call. The CDR3 has 13 amino acids. Trimming left V 5 bases short and J 6 bases short, with 13 bases between. The germline gives CDR1 SGHKS, CDR2 YYEKEE (reference sequence). The CDR3 is CASSLEFRDTQYF. The CDR3 nucleotides read TGTGCCAGCAGTCTGGAGTTTCGGGATACGCAGTATTTT.

This clonotype was seen only a few times. The chain is built from TRBV5-1 and TRBJ1-2; a weak D match, TRBD1 (5 bases). Germline CDR1 reads SGHRS; CDR2 reads YFSETQ. Trimming removed 4 bases at V and 5 bases at J, with 18 bases between. This CDR3 has 15 amino acids. CDR3 nucleotides: TGCGCCAGCAGCACCGGGGGGGGTGAAAGATATGGCTACACCTTC. It encodes CASSTGGGERYGYTF.

The chain couples TRBV2 to TRBJ1-3; 7 nucleotides align to TRBD1. Germline assignment: CDR1 SNHLY and CDR2 FYNNEI. The CDR3 is 15 amino acids. V lost 7 bases, J lost 4 bases, and 10 bases stayed unmatched. This CDR3 reads CASNRQGSQGNTIYF. The CDR3 DNA follows: TGTGCCAGCAACCGACAGGGTTCGCAGGGAAACACCATATATTTT.

V gene TRBV9 combines with J gene TRBJ2-3; 9 bases match TRBD2. J was trimmed by 2 bases and V by 3 bases; bases with no gene match: 4. In germline, CDR1 is SGDLS, CDR2 YYNGEE. CDR3 length: 15 amino acids. Written as DNA, the CDR3 is TGTGCCAGCAGCGGTAGCGGGGGCTTCACAGATACGCAGTATTTT. Protein sequence: CASSGSGGFTDTQYF.

This clonotype was counted ten times or more. The rearrangement links TRBV10-3 to TRBJ2-1; maybe TRBD2 (5 bases). This CDR3 spans 15 amino acids. CDR1 is ENHRY and CDR2 is SYGVKD in the germline V gene. Trimming took 2 bases from V and 2 from J, leaving 10 bases between them. CDR3 nucleotide sequence: TGTGCCATCAGTGAGCGAGGGTCAACCTACAATGAGCAGTTCTTC. This encodes CAISERGSTYNEQFF.

This clonotype appeared many times. DNA for the CDR3: TGCAGTGCTAGACTAGCGGGGGGCGCCCTCACGGACAATGAGCAGTTCTTC. It is translated as CSARLAGGALTDNEQFF. The V gene is TRBV20-1, the J gene TRBJ2-1; 11 nucleotides align to TRBD2. The CDR3 covers 17 residues. V lost 2 bases and J lost 5; bases outside the gene matches: 11. Germline values: CDR1 DFQATT, CDR2 SNEGSKA (reference sequence).

This clonotype was counted many times. The J gene is TRBJ2-3, the V gene TRBV5-5; 10 bases line up with TRBD2. The V gene's germline CDR1 is SGHKS and CDR2 YYEKEE (reference sequence). V was pared by 8 bases and J by 1 base, with 7 bases of the junction left unmatched. The CDR3 loop spans 15 amino acids. CDR3 in DNA: TGTGCCAGTTCTCTAGCGGGGGACCGCACAGATACGCAGTATTTT. It yields the protein CASSLAGDRTDTQYF.

The CDR3 here is CASSVATGPESIQYF. The CDR3 DNA reads as TGTGCCAGCAGCGTAGCGACAGGGCCTGAATCCATTCAGTACTTC. The chain couples TRBV9 to TRBJ2-4; 7 bases agree with TRBD1. V gave up 0 bases and J gave up 9 bases; unmatched junction bases: 9. The CDR3 is made up of 15 amino acids. The germline CDR1 and CDR2 sequences are SGDLS and YYNGEE.

This rearrangement joins TRBV18 to TRBJ2-2; unclear D gene. The V gene's germline CDR1 is KGHSH and CDR2 LQKENI. The CDR3 is 16 residues long. Trimming removed 2 bases at V and 0 bases at J, with 10 bases between. CDR3 region: CASSPSTTANTGELFF. The CDR3, as DNA: TGTGCCAGCTCACCATCGACAACCGCGAACACCGGGGAGCTGTTTTTT.

This clonotype was observed at least ten times. J is TRBJ1-5 and V is TRBV7-2; D remains ambiguous. The CDR3 extends over 13 amino acids. Germline loops: CDR1 SGHTA, CDR2 FQGNSA. Trimming took off 2 bases at V and 6 bases at J, with 8 bases between the two ends. The CDR3 coding sequence is TGTGCCAGCAGCTTACGTTTGAGTCAGCCCCAGCATTTT. Its protein product is CASSLRLSQPQHF.

For the CDR3, the DNA is TGTGCCAGCAGCTTAGGGGGCAGGGGGAGCTCCTATAATTCACCCCTCCACTTT. Translated, it gives CASSLGGRGSSYNSPLHF. The chain combines TRBV7-8 with TRBJ1-6; 7 bases fit TRBD1. The length of the CDR3 is 18 residues. Germline CDR1 and CDR2: SGHVS and FQNEAQ. V was pared by 1 base and J by 0 bases, with 6 bases of the junction left unmatched. Full variable domain (outside the CDR3, taken from reference TRBV7-8 and TRBJ1-6): GAGVSQSPRYKVAKRGQDVALRCDPISGHVSLFWYQQALGQGPEFLTYFQNEAQLDKSGLPSDRFFAERPEGSVSTLKIQRTQQEDSAVYLCASSLGGRGSSYNSPLHFGNGTRLTVT.

This clonotype was recorded many times. This rearrangement joins TRBV7-9 to TRBJ2-1; tentatively, D is TRBD1 (5 bases). This CDR3 has 14 residues. V lost 2 bases, J lost 10 bases, and 15 bases lay in between. Per the germline V gene, CDR1 is SEHNR and CDR2 is FQNEAQ (reference sequence). The CDR3 region is CASSLQAGLREQFF. Written as DNA, the CDR3 is TGTGCCAGCAGCTTACAGGCAGGGTTACGGGAGCAGTTCTTC.

A word on this clonotype: A much larger clone differs by one base, so this may be a read error. This chain uses TRBV18 with TRBJ2-1; TRBD1 agrees at 9 bases. Looked up from germline, CDR1 is KGHSH and CDR2 is LQKENI. This CDR3 has 15 residues. The V gene end was trimmed by 4 bases and the J gene end by 8 bases; junction bases not matched to a gene: 9. CDR3: CASSLRDRDVDEQFF. CDR3 sequence (DNA): TGTGCCAGCTCACTCCGGGACAGGGACGTCGATGAGCAGTTCTTC.